The T cell receptor (beta chain) under discussion was sequenced for a study of CD8 T cells in Susac syndrome. There are 14 residues in the CDR3. Per germline, CDR1 KGHSH and CDR2 LQKENI. Trimming stripped 3 bases from V and 3 bases from J, with 11 bases between. RNA totalling roughly 0.45 to 1 ug underwent reverse transcription with random hexamers. TCRdb ran MiXCR on the immunoSEQ multiplex PCR reads and lists one entry per CDR3 protein. This table has 100,000 to 150,000 distinct CDR3 sequences, roughly 96% appearing once. The sequence was obtained from a human donor in good health. The J gene is TRBJ2-5, the V gene TRBV18, with D unresolved. The material sequenced was CD4+ T cells from PBMCs. The CDR3 DNA is TGTGCCAGCTCACCGAACGCGGAAAAAGAGACCCAGTACTTC. It translates to CASSPNAEKETQYF. Variable domain in full (rest from reference TRBV18 and TRBJ2-5): NAGVMQNPRHLVRRRGQEARLRCSPMKGHSHVYWYRQLPEEGLKFMVYLQKENIIDESGMPKERFSAEFPKEGPSILRIQQVVRGDSAAYFCASSPNAEKETQYFGPGTRLLVL.